This T cell receptor (beta chain) appears in the sequencing data of a study of type 1 regulatory T cells. Per germline, CDR1 SGHAT and CDR2 FQNNGV. The CDR3 loop spans 13 amino acids. Trimming pared 3 bases from V and 9 bases from J, leaving 12 bases between. TCRdb independently ran MiXCR on the reads; one entry per CDR3 protein. The data contain 88,000 or so distinct CDR3 sequences, roughly 31% of them seen just once; the ten biggest clones take up less than 2.5%. This TCR came from a human donor in good health. The material sequenced was CD4+ T cells, either the whole sample or a sorted fraction (not recorded which). V and J are TRBV11-2 and TRBJ2-1; possible D gene TRBD1, 5 bases. The DNA of the CDR3 is TGTGCCAGCAGCTTGGACATAGGTGGTGAGCAGTTCTTC. Translation gives CASSLDIGGEQFF.